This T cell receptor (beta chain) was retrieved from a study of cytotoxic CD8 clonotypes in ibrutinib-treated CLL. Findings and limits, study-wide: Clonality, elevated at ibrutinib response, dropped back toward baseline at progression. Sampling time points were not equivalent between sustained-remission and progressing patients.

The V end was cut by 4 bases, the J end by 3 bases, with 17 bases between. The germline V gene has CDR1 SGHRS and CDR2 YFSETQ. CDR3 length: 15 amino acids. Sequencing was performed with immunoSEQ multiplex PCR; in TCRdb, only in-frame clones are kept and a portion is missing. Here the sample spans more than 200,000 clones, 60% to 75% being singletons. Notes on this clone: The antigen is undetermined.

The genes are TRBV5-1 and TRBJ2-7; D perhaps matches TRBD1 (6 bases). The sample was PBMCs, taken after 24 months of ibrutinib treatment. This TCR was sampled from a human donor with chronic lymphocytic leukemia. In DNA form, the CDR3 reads TGCGCCAGCAGCGGGGGACAACCCGGCGGCTACGAGCAGTACTTC. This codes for CASSGGQPGGYEQYF.